The rows below give T cell receptor beta chains drawn from one sample of a study of T-cell memory formation after mild COVID-19. Each CDR3 protein gets one entry after TCRdb re-called the 5' RACE reads with MiXCR. This table has just over 150,000 distinct CDR3 sequences, roughly 30% appearing once. The sequencing input was PBMCs or a T cell subset sorted from them (not recorded which). The source is an adult woman who had mild COVID-19 (a few samples of this study predate the infection). Cell type and time point are not known. CDR3s include the opening cysteine and the closing phenylalanine or tryptophan. The D gene is left open where the match is weak. Some rows mark clone size as missing; the rest say once, few, many or name a class of expanded clone.

d_call	v_call	clone_size	j_call	cdr3_nt	cdr3_aa
TRBD2	TRBV7-6	.	TRBJ2-6	TGTGCCAGCAGCCCAGGACTAGCGGGGACCTCCTCTGGGGCCAACGTCCTGACTTTC	CASSPGLAGTSSGANVLTF
TRBD1	TRBV12-3/TRBV12-4	.	TRBJ2-7	TGTGCCAGCATTAGGACAGGGGAGGACGAGCAGTACTTC	CASIRTGEDEQYF
.	TRBV27	.	TRBJ2-1	TGTGCCAGCACCTCCGGGACCCCTTCCTACAATGAGCAGTTCTTC	CASTSGTPSYNEQFF
.	TRBV7-8	many	TRBJ2-7	TGTGCCAGCAGCGGGGGTTCGAGCTCCTACGAGCAGTACTTC	CASSGGSSSYEQYF
.	TRBV19	once	TRBJ2-5	TGTGCCAGTAGTGGGGGACTTCAAGAGACCCAGTACTTC	CASSGGLQETQYF
.	TRBV12-3/TRBV12-4	.	TRBJ2-3	TGTGCCAGCAGGTCTGGGTCCACAGATACGCAGTATTTT	CASRSGSTDTQYF
.	TRBV7-8	medium-sized	TRBJ2-1	TGTGCCAGCAGCCCGTTGGGGGGCGGCTACAATGAGCAGTTCTTC	CASSPLGGGYNEQFF
.	TRBV24-1	.	TRBJ2-5	TGTGCCACCAGTGACCCGAGAGGGGGGGCCTCTGAGATTGTGGAGACCCAGTACTTC	CATSDPRGGASEIVETQYF
TRBD1	TRBV7-9	.	TRBJ2-1	TGTGCCAGCAGCTCCTGGGACAGCTACAATGAGCAGTTCTTC	CASSSWDSYNEQFF
.	TRBV12-3/TRBV12-4	few	TRBJ2-5	TGTGCCAGCAGTTTCGGGGGGCTAGAGACCCAGTACTTC	CASSFGGLETQYF
TRBD2	TRBV20-1	few	TRBJ2-3	TGCAGTGCTGGACTAGCGGGGGGCGTTGGCACAGATACGCAGTATTTT	CSAGLAGGVGTDTQYF
TRBD1	TRBV7-9	.	TRBJ1-1	TGTGCCAGCAGCCCAAGGAGCGGACAGGGAAAAAGGGATGAAGCTTTCTTT	CASSPRSGQGKRDEAFF
TRBD2	TRBV7-2	few	TRBJ2-3	TGTGCCAGCAGCTTAGGGGCAGGGCGGGGGGCTAATACGCAGTATTTT	CASSLGAGRGANTQYF
TRBD2	TRBV3-1	.	TRBJ2-1	TGTGCCAGCAGCTATTCGGGACTAGCGGGAAGCAATGAGCAGTTCTTC	CASSYSGLAGSNEQFF
.	TRBV10-2	few	TRBJ2-5	TGCGCCAGCAGGTCTAGTTTCGAGACCCAGTACTTC	CASRSSFETQYF
.	TRBV29-1	.	TRBJ1-1	TGCAGCGCCGGGTCAACAGTGAACACTGAAGCTTTCTTT	CSAGSTVNTEAFF
TRBD2	TRBV4-1	.	TRBJ2-4	TGCGCCAGCAGCCCAGGGACTAGCGGGAGGTTTGACATTCAGTACTTC	CASSPGTSGRFDIQYF
.	TRBV5-1	.	TRBJ1-1	TGCGCCAGCAGCTTGTCGGGGCAGGGCGAACAAGCTTTCTTT	CASSLSGQGEQAFF
.	TRBV27	few	TRBJ2-1	TGTGCCAGCAGTTTCGGCCCGACGGATGAGCAGTTCTTC	CASSFGPTDEQFF
TRBD2	TRBV5-1	few	TRBJ2-5	TGCGCCAGCAGCCCCCTGGCGGGGGTTCAAGAGACCCAGTACTTC	CASSPLAGVQETQYF
.	TRBV7-2	few	TRBJ1-3	TGTGCCAGCAGCTTAGCAGGGGCAGGCTCTGGAAACACCATATATTTT	CASSLAGAGSGNTIYF
.	TRBV7-3	.	TRBJ2-1	TGTGCCAGCAGCTACCGGACTGACAATGAGCAGTTCTTC	CASSYRTDNEQFF
.	TRBV12-3/TRBV12-4	few	TRBJ2-7	TGTGCCAGCAGTTTAGGCAGGGCAGGGCCCTACGAGCAGTACTTC	CASSLGRAGPYEQYF
.	TRBV24-1	.	TRBJ2-2	TGTGCCACCAGGGAGCCAGGCGGCTGGGAGCTGTTTTTT	CATREPGGWELFF
.	TRBV19	once	TRBJ2-7	TGTGCCAGTAGTATTTTGTACACCTCCTACGAGCAGTACTTC	CASSILYTSYEQYF
.	TRBV4-3	.	TRBJ1-1	TGCGCCAGCAGCCAAGGGCAGAGGGGCACTGAAGCTTTCTTT	CASSQGQRGTEAFF